This record covers a single T cell receptor (beta chain). The repertoire was sequenced with immunoSEQ multiplex PCR; TCRdb's copy has only in-frame clones and lacks some. The sample contains fewer than 200,000 clones, about 92% of which appear only once. The sample belongs to a study of blood T cell repertoires in COVID-19. Study context: Sites across the United States, Italy and Spain contributed samples from acute and convalescent COVID-19. Sample material is recorded as cDNA or gDNA derived from T cells, B-cell-depleted T cells, or PBMCs.

Germline trimming cut 8 bases from V and 3 bases from J; bases unmatched to any gene: 9. CDR1 and CDR2 from the germline V gene are LNHDA and SQIVND (reference sequence). This CDR3 comprises 14 residues. The receptor comes from a man aged 30 to 39 with COVID-19, enrolled during active disease. J is TRBJ2-7 and V is TRBV19; 8 positions agree with TRBD1. The specimen was peripheral blood. As DNA, the CDR3 is TGTGCCAGTGCCTCCGGGACAGGCTACTACGAGCAGTACTTC. It is translated as CASASGTGYYEQYF.